The 18 T cell receptor beta chains given below trace back to one sample, sequenced in a study of T cell repertoires in cytomegalovirus infection. TCRdb independently ran MiXCR on the reads; one entry per CDR3 protein. The data contain 450,000 to 550,000 distinct CDR3 sequences, about 15% of them seen just once; the ten biggest clones take up roughly 25%. Input material: CD8+ T cells from PBMCs. These receptors were collected from a human donor in good health (CMV status not recorded). Some clones in this sample may be carry-over from other donors' samples.

This clonotype was seen a few times. The V call is TRBV27, the J call TRBJ2-7; D is tentatively TRBD1 or TRBD2 (5 bases each). CDR1 is MNHEY, CDR2 SMNVEV, per germline (reference sequence). CDR3 size: 13 residues. Trimming took 8 bases from V and 3 from J, leaving 14 bases between them. This CDR3 reads CASGTGTFYEQYF. In nucleotides, the CDR3 is TGTGCCAGCGGGACCGGGACCTTCTACGAGCAGTACTTC.

This clonotype was found many times. V is TRBV11-2 and J is TRBJ2-7, with D perhaps TRBD1 (5 bases). Trimming left V 7 bases short and J 0 bases short, with 10 bases between. Germline CDR1 reads SGHAT; CDR2 reads FQNNGV. This CDR3 spans 13 amino acids. CDR3 bases: TGTGCCAGCACAGGGCCGAGCTCCTACGAGCAGTACTTC. Its translation: CASTGPSSYEQYF.

This clonotype was counted ten times or more. The chain has TRBV7-6 and TRBJ2-3; 9 nucleotides agree with TRBD2. CDR3 size: 16 residues. Germline CDR1 reads SGHVS; CDR2 reads FNYEAQ. V trimming: 0 bases; J trimming: 5 bases; junction bases outside the gene matches: 6. The CDR3 here is CASSLAGGRAGDTQYF. As DNA, the CDR3 is TGTGCCAGCAGCTTAGCGGGCGGGAGGGCCGGAGATACGCAGTATTTT.

The V gene is TRBV28, the J gene TRBJ2-7, with D tentatively TRBD2 (6 bases). The V and J ends lost 5 bases and 2 bases respectively, with 25 bases between them. Germline values: CDR1 MDHEN, CDR2 SYDVKM. This CDR3 has 18 amino acids. The CDR3 DNA is TGTGCCAGCAGTCCCCGGACTATACAATCGAGAGGGGCCTACGAGCAGTACTTC. It specifies CASSPRTIQSRGAYEQYF.

Ten or more counts support this clonotype. The chain combines TRBV11-2 with TRBJ1-1, with D maybe TRBD1 (6 bases). Germline V gives CDR1 SGHAT, CDR2 FQNNGV. V was cut by 6 bases and J by 1 base, with 9 bases left in between. This CDR3 spans 13 amino acids. CDR3 coding DNA: TGTGCCAGCAGGAGGGGGGAGAACACTGAAGCTTTCTTT. Its translation: CASRRGENTEAFF.

This clonotype was recorded a few times. The chain employs TRBV28 and TRBJ1-4; D uncertain. This CDR3 is built from 15 residues. The V and J ends lost 1 base and 8 bases respectively, with 14 bases between them. The V gene's germline CDR1 is MDHEN and CDR2 SYDVKM. The CDR3 protein is CASSLYRELSEKLFF. The DNA of the CDR3 is TGTGCCAGCAGTTTATACCGTGAGTTGTCGGAAAAACTGTTTTTT.

To note about this clonotype: A much larger clone differs by one base, so this may be a read error. The rearrangement uses TRBV6-1 and TRBJ2-7; no definite D call. CDR3 length: 10 amino acids. CDR1 and CDR2 (germline): MNHNS, SASEGT. Trimming took off 4 bases at V and 8 bases at J, with 6 bases between the two ends. CDR3 nucleotides: TGTGCCAGCAGTGTCTCCAAGCAGTACTTC. It specifies CASSVSKQYF.

This clonotype was seen more than once but under ten times. The chain employs TRBV3-1 and TRBJ1-1; no clear D. The CDR3 is made up of 14 amino acids. V lost 0 bases and J 1 base, leaving 6 bases between the germline ends. Germline V gene lookup returns CDR1 LGHDT and CDR2 YNNKEL (reference sequence). CDR3 sequence (DNA): TGTGCCAGCAGCCAAGATCTTGGGAACACTGAAGCTTTCTTT. Amino acid sequence: CASSQDLGNTEAFF.

As for this clonotype: One end of the junction does not line up with germline, which may come from a read error. The V call is TRBV2, the J call TRBJ1-6; the D is unclear. Germline CDR1 and CDR2: SNHLY and FYNNEI. The CDR3 spans 10 residues. This chain's CDR3 is CASGDTPLHF. As DNA, the CDR3 is TGTGCCAGCGGTGATACACCCCTCCACTTT.

This clonotype was detected many times. This chain links TRBV28 with TRBJ2-5; 8 nucleotides line up with TRBD1. The CDR3 contains 16 residues. V lost 6 bases and J lost 5; bases outside the gene matches: 14. From germline, CDR1 is MDHEN and CDR2 SYDVKM. CDR3 in DNA: TGTGCCAGCAGATCCGATGACAGGGGTTCGCGGGAGACCCAGTACTTC. The encoded protein is CASRSDDRGSRETQYF.

The chain carries TRBV28 and TRBJ1-6, with no clear D. V lost 3 bases to trimming and J lost 0 bases, with 15 bases between them. Germline CDR1 is MDHEN and CDR2 is SYDVKM. CDR3 length: 18 amino acids. For the CDR3, the DNA is TGTGCCAGCAGTTTTCGAGGGCCCTCCTCCTCCTATAATTCACCCCTCCACTTT. Translated: CASSFRGPSSSYNSPLHF.

This clonotype appeared many times. This chain joins TRBV7-9 and TRBJ2-1, with a weak D call TRBD2 (6 bases). The CDR3 totals 11 residues. Germline assignment: CDR1 SEHNR and CDR2 FQNEAQ (reference sequence). The V gene lost 1 base and the J gene lost 12 bases, with 7 bases spanning the gap. The CDR3 here is CASSLVGGQFF. The CDR3 DNA reads as TGTGCCAGCAGCTTAGTGGGGGGGCAGTTCTTC.

This clonotype has at least ten counts. This CDR3 reads CASRSDTNTEAFF. CDR3 bases: TGTGCCAGCAGAAGTGATACGAACACTGAAGCTTTCTTT. This chain joins TRBV7-3 and TRBJ1-1, with D unresolved. Germline V CDR1 and CDR2: SGHTA, FQGTGA. V was cut by 6 bases and J by 1 base, with 9 bases left in between. The CDR3 covers 13 residues.

This clonotype was seen repeatedly, ten times or more. The chain carries TRBV7-2 and TRBJ1-3; the D is unclear. This CDR3 spans 16 amino acids. Trimming took 1 base from V and 2 from J, leaving 12 bases between them. Looked up from germline, CDR1 is SGHTA and CDR2 is FQGNSA. The CDR3 here is CASSLVPHWTGNTIYF. In DNA form, the CDR3 reads TGTGCCAGCAGCTTAGTACCCCATTGGACTGGAAACACCATATATTTT.

In the case of this clonotype: Relative to the germline gene, one junction end is altered; a read error may explain this. The DNA for the CDR3 is TGTGCCAGCGGTGGGAGCCTCTTC. It yields the protein CASGGSLF. The chain uses TRBV11-3 and TRBJ2-1, with D possibly TRBD2 on 5 matching bases. The CDR3 contains 8 residues. Germline CDR1 reads SGHNT; CDR2 reads YENEEA.

This clonotype came up many times. The chain couples TRBV7-9 to TRBJ2-5, with D uncertain. The CDR3 consists of 15 residues. Germline V gene sequence: CDR1 SEHNR, CDR2 FQNEAQ (reference sequence). Trimming removed 5 bases from V and 1 base from J, with 14 bases in between. This chain's CDR3 is CASSPGPGRQETQYF. CDR3 bases: TGTGCCAGCAGCCCCGGACCCGGGCGCCAAGAGACCCAGTACTTC.

This clonotype was counted ten times or more. This chain uses TRBV7-9 with TRBJ2-7; possible D gene TRBD2, 5 bases. Per the germline V gene, CDR1 is SEHNR and CDR2 is FQNEAQ (reference sequence). Trimming took 6 bases from V and 2 from J, leaving 11 bases between them. The CDR3 has 13 residues. The CDR3 is CASRRGVAYEQYF. The CDR3 region has the DNA TGTGCCAGCAGACGGGGAGTCGCCTACGAGCAGTACTTC.

The rearrangement uses TRBV5-1 and TRBJ2-7; 7 positions agree with TRBD1. The CDR3 consists of 14 residues. V lost 2 bases to trimming and J lost 3 bases; unmatched junction nucleotides: 5. Germline V CDR1 and CDR2: SGHRS, YFSETQ. The CDR3 DNA is TGCGCCAGCAGCTTTAGACAGGGTGACTACGAGCAGTACTTC. Translation gives CASSFRQGDYEQYF.